This T cell receptor (beta chain) was documented in a study of blood T cell repertoires in COVID-19. Authors' data handling: Amplifying reference gene primers gave estimates of nucleated cell counts. Profiling relied on immunoSEQ multiplex PCR, and the TCRdb table lists in-frame clones only, not all of them. The D gene and trimming were derived from the DNA, and the V and J assignments and clone size from that table. The sample includes around 500,000 clones, roughly 90% of them seen just once. The cohort comprised adults aged roughly 18 to 95 years residing in approximately 25 US areas. Participant-reported clinical history was the basis for cohort assignment. Looked up from germline, CDR1 is SGHVS and CDR2 is FQNEAQ. J gave up 3 bases and V 3 bases, and 4 bases lay outside the gene matches. There are 15 residues in the CDR3.

Sequences were obtained from PBMCs or T cells enriched from blood (not recorded which). The chain is built from TRBV7-8 and TRBJ1-3; the match to TRBD1 covers 8 bases. This receptor was taken from a woman between 40 and 50 years old who had recovered from COVID-19. CDR3 sequence: CASSFGQGFGNTIYF. For the CDR3, the DNA is TGTGCCAGCAGCTTCGGACAGGGTTTTGGAAACACCATATATTTT.